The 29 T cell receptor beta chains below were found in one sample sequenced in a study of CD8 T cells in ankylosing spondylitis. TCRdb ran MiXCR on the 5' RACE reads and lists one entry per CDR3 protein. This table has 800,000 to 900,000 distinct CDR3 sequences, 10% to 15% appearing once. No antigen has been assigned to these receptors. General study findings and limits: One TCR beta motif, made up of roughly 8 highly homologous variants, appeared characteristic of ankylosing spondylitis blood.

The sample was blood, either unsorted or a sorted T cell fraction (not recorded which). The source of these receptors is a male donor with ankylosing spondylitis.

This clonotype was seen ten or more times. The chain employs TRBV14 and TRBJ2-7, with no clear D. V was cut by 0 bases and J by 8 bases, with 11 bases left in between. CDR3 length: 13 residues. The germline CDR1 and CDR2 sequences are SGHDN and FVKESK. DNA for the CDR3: TGTGCCAGCAGCCAAGATCGGATGCAGAAGCAGTACTTC. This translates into CASSQDRMQKQYF.

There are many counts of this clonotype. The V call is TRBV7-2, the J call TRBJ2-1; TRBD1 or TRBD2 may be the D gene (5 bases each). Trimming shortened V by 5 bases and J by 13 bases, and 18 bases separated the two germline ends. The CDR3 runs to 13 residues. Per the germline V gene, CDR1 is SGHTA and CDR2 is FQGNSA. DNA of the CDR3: TGTGCCAGCAGCCCCAGGGACCTGGGGCAACAGTTCTTC. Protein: CASSPRDLGQQFF.

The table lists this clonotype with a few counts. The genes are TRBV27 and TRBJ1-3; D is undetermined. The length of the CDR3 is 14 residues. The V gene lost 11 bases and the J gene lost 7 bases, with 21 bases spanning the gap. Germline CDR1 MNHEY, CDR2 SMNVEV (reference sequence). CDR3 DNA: TGTGCCGCCCCCGGCAGTTCCGCTTGGAACACCATATATTTT. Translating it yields CAAPGSSAWNTIYF.

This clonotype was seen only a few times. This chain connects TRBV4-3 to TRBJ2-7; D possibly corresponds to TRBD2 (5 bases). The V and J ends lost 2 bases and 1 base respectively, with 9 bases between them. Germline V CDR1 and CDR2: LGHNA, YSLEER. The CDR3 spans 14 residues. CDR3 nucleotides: TGCGCCAGCAGCCAAAACGAGGGTTCCTACGAGCAGTACTTC. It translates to CASSQNEGSYEQYF.

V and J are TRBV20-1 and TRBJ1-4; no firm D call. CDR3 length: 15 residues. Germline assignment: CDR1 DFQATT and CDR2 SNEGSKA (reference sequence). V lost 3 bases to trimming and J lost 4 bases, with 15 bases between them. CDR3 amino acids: CSASRGGRGNEKLFF. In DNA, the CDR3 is TGCAGTGCTAGTAGAGGAGGGCGGGGTAATGAAAAACTGTTTTTT.

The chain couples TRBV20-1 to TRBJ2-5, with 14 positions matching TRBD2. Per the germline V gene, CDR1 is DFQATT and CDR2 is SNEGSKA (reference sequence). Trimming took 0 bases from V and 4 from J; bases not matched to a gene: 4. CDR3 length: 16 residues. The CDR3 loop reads CSARETSGGAGETQYF. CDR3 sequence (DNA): TGCAGTGCTAGAGAGACTAGCGGGGGGGCCGGAGAGACCCAGTACTTC.

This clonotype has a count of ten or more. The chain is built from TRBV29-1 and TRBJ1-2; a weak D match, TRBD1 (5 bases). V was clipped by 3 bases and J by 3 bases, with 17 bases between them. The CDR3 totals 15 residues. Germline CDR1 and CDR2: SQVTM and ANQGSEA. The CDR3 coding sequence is TGCAGCGTTGATGGGACGGCGACAAGTGACTATGGCTACACCTTC. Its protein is CSVDGTATSDYGYTF.

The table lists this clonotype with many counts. The CDR3 here is CASSWQADTQYF. CDR3 DNA sequence: TGTGCCAGCAGTTGGCAGGCCGATACGCAGTATTTT. The rearrangement uses TRBV28 and TRBJ2-3; D remains ambiguous. V shed 4 bases and J shed 6 bases, with 8 bases lying between them. The CDR3 sequence is 12 residues long. The germline V gene encodes CDR1 MDHEN and CDR2 SYDVKM.

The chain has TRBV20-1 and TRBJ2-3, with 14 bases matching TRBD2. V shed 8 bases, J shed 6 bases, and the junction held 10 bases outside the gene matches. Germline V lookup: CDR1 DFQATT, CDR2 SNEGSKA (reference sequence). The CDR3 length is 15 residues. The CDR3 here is CSTKRLAGGSDTQYF. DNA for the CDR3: TGCAGTACCAAAAGACTAGCGGGAGGGTCGGATACGCAGTATTTT.

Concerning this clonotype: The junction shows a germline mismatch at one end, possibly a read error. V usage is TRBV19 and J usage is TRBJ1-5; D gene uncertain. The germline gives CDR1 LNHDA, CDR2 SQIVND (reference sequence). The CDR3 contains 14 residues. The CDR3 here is CASTTLGRHQPQHF. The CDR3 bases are TGTGCCAGTACCACTTTGGGCAGACATCAACCCCAGCATTTT.

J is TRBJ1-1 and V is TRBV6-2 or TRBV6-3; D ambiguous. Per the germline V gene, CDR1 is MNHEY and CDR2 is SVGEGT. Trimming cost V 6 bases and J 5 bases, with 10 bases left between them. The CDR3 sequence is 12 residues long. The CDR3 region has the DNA TGTGCCAGCAGAGGGAAATGGACTGAAGCTTTCTTT. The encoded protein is CASRGKWTEAFF.

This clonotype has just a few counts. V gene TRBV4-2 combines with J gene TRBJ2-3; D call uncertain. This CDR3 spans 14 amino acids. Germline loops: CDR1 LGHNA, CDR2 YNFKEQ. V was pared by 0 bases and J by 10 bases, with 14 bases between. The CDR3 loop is CASSQELYGESQYF. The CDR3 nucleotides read TGTGCCAGCAGCCAAGAACTGTATGGAGAATCGCAGTATTTT.

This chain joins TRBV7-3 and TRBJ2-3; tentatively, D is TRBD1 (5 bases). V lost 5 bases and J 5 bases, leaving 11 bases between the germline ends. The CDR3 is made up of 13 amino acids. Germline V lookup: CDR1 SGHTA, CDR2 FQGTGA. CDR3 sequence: CASSQGVLDTQYF. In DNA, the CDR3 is TGTGCCAGCAGCCAAGGGGTTCTAGATACGCAGTATTTT.

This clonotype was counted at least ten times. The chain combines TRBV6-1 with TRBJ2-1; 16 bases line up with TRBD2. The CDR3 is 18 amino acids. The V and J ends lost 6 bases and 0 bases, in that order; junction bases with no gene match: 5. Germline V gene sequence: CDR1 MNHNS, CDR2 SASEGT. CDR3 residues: CASRSGLAGGPSYNEQFF. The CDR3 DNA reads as TGTGCCAGCAGGTCGGGACTAGCGGGAGGGCCCTCCTACAATGAGCAGTTCTTC.

The CDR3 region is CSAGGQAVGGYTF. CDR3 nucleotide sequence: TGCAGTGCCGGAGGACAGGCGGTGGGAGGCTACACCTTC. The rearrangement joins TRBV20-1 to TRBJ1-2; TRBD1 matches at 7 bases. Germline V CDR1 and CDR2: DFQATT, SNEGSKA (reference sequence). The ends lost 6 bases at V and 8 bases at J; junction bases unmatched: 12. The CDR3 totals 13 residues.

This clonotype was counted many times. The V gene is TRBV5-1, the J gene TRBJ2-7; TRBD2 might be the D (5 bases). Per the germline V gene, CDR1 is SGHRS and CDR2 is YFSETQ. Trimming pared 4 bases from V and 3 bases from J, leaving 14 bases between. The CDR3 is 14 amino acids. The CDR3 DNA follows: TGCGCCAGCAGCCGGGGTTTTTCGAACTACGAGCAGTACTTC. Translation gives CASSRGFSNYEQYF. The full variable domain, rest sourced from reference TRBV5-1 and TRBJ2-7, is KAGVTQTPRYLIKTRGQQVTLSCSPISGHRSVSWYQQTPGQGLQFLFEYFSETQRNKGNFPGRFSGRQFSNSRSEMNVSTLELGDSALYLCASSRGFSNYEQYFGPGTRLTVT.

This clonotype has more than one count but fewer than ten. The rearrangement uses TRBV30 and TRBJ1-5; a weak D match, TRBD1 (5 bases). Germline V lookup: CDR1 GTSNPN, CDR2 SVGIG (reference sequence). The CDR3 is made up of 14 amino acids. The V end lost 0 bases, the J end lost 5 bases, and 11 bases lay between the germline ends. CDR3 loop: CAWSVSRAYQPQHF. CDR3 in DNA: TGTGCCTGGAGTGTAAGCAGGGCGTATCAGCCCCAGCATTTT.

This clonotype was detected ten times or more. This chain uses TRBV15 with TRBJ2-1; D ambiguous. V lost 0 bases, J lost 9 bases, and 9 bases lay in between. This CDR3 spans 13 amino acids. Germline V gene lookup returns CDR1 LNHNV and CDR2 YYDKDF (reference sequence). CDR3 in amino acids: CATSRDLEGEQFF. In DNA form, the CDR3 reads TGTGCCACCAGCAGAGATCTCGAAGGTGAGCAGTTCTTC.

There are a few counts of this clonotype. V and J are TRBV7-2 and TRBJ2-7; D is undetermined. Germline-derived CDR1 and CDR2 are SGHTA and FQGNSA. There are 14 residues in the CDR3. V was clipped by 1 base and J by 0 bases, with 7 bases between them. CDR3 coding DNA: TGTGCCAGCAGCTTAGGCCACCTCTCCTACGAGCAGTACTTC. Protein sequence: CASSLGHLSYEQYF.

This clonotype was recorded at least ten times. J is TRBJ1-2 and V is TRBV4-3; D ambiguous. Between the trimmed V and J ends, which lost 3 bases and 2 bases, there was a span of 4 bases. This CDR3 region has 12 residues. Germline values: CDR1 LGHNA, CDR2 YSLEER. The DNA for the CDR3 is TGCGCCAGCAGCCAGGCGAACTATGGCTACACCTTC. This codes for CASSQANYGYTF.

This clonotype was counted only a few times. The CDR3 nucleotides are TGCAGCGTTGACCCGGCGAAGAGGGAGACCCAGTACTTC. Translated, it gives CSVDPAKRETQYF. This chain joins TRBV29-1 and TRBJ2-5, with D unclear. From germline, CDR1 is SQVTM and CDR2 ANQGSEA. Trimming left V 3 bases short and J 5 bases short, with 13 bases between. The CDR3 is 13 residues long. Filled out from reference TRBV29-1 and TRBJ2-5, the complete variable domain reads SAVISQKPSRDICQRGTSLTIQCQVDSQVTMMFWYRQQPGQSLTLIATANQGSEATYESGFVIDKFPISRPNLTFSTLTVSNMSPEDSSIYLCSVDPAKRETQYFGPGTRLLVL.

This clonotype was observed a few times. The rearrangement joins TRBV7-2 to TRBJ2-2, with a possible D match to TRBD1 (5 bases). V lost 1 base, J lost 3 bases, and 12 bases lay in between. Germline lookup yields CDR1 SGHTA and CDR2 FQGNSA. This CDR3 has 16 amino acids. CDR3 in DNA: TGTGCCAGCAGCTTAGATGTGACAGCCTACACCGGGGAGCTGTTTTTT. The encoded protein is CASSLDVTAYTGELFF.

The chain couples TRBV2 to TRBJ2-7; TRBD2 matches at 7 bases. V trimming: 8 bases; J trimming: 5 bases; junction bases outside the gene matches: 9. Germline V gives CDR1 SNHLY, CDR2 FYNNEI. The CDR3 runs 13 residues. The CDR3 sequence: CASAREIVDEQYF. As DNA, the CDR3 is TGTGCCAGCGCGCGGGAGATCGTTGACGAGCAGTACTTC.

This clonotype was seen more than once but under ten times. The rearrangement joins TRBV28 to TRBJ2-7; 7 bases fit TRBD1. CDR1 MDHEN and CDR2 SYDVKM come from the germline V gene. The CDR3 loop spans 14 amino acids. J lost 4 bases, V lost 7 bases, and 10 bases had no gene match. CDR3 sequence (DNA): TGTGCCAGCAAGGAGACAGGGAGTTGGTACGAGCAGTACTTC. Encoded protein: CASKETGSWYEQYF.

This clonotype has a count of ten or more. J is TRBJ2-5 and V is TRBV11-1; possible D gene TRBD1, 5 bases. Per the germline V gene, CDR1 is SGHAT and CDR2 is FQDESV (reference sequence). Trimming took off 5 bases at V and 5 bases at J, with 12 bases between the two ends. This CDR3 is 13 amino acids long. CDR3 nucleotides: TGTGCCAGCAGCGCCAGGGTGCGGGAGACCCAGTACTTC. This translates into CASSARVRETQYF.

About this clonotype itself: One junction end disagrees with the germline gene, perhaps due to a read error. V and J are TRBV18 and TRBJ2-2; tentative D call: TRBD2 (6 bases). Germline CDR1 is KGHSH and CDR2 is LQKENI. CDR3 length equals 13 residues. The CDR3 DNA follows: TGTGCCAGCTCACCAGGGCCCCGCGGGAAGCTGTTTTTT. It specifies CASSPGPRGKLFF.

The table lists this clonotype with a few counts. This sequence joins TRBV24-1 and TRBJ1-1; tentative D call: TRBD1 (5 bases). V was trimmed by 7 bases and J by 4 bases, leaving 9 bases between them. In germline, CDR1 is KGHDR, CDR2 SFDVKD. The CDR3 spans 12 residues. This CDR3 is CATRAGTTEAFF. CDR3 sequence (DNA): TGTGCCACCAGAGCAGGGACCACTGAAGCTTTCTTT.

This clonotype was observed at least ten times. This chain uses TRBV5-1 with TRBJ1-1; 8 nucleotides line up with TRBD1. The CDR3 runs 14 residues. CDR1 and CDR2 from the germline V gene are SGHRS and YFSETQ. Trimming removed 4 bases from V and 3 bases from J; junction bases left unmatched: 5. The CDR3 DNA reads TGCGCCAGCAGCATTGACAGGGGCGACACTGAAGCTTTCTTT. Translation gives CASSIDRGDTEAFF.

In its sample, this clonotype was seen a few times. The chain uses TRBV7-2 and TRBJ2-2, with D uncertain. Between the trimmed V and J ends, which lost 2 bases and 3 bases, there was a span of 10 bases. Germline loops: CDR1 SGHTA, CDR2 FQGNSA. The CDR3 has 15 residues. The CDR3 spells CASSLRSTDTGELFF. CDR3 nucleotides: TGTGCCAGCAGCTTAAGGAGTACCGACACCGGGGAGCTGTTTTTT.